The sample holds many counts of the clone carrying this T cell receptor (beta chain). The antigen remains unidentified. Through a sample-barcoded 5' primer and a J-beta primer mix, a second PCR was run for roughly 6 to 11 cycles. Tagging of each cDNA molecule was performed by a template-switch adaptor with 12 random nucleotides. Via MiXCR, TCRdb re-called the 5' RACE reads, giving one row per CDR3 protein. This table has around 650,000 distinct CDR3 sequences, roughly 32% appearing once. This sample was included in a study of blood T cells in healthy people across ages. Notes on the study in general: Correlation between TCR beta diversity and naive T cell percentage was strong. Unsorted PBMCs prevented conclusive naive versus antigen-experienced comparison.

The CDR3 covers 16 residues. The ends were cut back, 6 bases at V and 11 bases at J, with 31 bases in the middle. Germline V gene data show CDR1 as DFQATT and CDR2 as SNEGSKA (reference sequence). The donors, all healthy, were Caucasians living in Russia, aged about 6 to 90. The sequenced sample was blood. This clonotype was sampled from an elderly woman in good health. The chain couples TRBV20-1 to TRBJ2-5, with D perhaps assigned TRBD1 or TRBD2 (6 bases each). The CDR3 nucleotides are TGCAGTGCGACGACTCCCCGGGGGCCCCAAGGAGCGGTGCAGTACTTC. This sequence encodes CSATTPRGPQGAVQYF.